A single sample gave rise to the 13 T cell receptor beta chains below, sequenced in a study of OX40 agonist ivuxolimab in advanced cancers. Method: immunoSEQ multiplex PCR; TCRdb's copy keeps in-frame clones and lacks some. Of under 150,000 clones in the sample, 90% are singletons; the top ten hold 0.85% to 1.4%. Sequenced material: CD4+ or CD8+ T cells sorted from blood, taken in a trial of the OX40 agonist ivuxolimab. Receptors originate from an adult with an advanced solid tumor such as melanoma, head and neck, liver or kidney cancer.

The chain carries TRBV13 and TRBJ1-5; no clear D gene. The CDR3 runs to 15 residues. Germline V gene sequence: CDR1 PRHDT, CDR2 FYEKMQ (reference sequence). Trimming removed 0 bases at V and 3 bases at J, with 9 bases between. The CDR3 here is CASSLGPGPNQPQHF. CDR3 DNA: TGTGCCAGCAGCTTAGGCCCCGGGCCCAATCAGCCCCAGCATTTT.

This sequence joins TRBV5-1 and TRBJ2-7; D not resolved. The CDR3 extends over 15 amino acids. Trimming took 2 bases from V and 2 from J, leaving 14 bases between them. Germline-derived CDR1 and CDR2 are SGHRS and YFSETQ. The CDR3 loop is CASSLRLTGTYEQYF. In nucleotides, the CDR3 is TGCGCCAGCAGCTTAAGGTTGACTGGAACCTACGAGCAGTACTTC. Drawing the rest from reference TRBV5-1 and TRBJ2-7, the complete variable domain is KAGVTQTPRYLIKTRGQQVTLSCSPISGHRSVSWYQQTPGQGLQFLFEYFSETQRNKGNFPGRFSGRQFSNSRSEMNVSTLELGDSALYLCASSLRLTGTYEQYFGPGTRLTVT.

The rearrangement joins TRBV4-3 to TRBJ1-5; D call uncertain. Trimming cost V 3 bases and J 7 bases, with 16 bases left between them. This CDR3 contains 15 residues. Germline V gene data show CDR1 as LGHNA and CDR2 as YSLEER. The CDR3 loop reads CASSQTRGRGQPQHF. The CDR3 nucleotides read TGCGCCAGCAGCCAGACTCGGGGTAGAGGCCAGCCCCAGCATTTT.

This chain joins TRBV28 and TRBJ1-5, with a possible D match to TRBD1 (5 bases). The germline CDR1 and CDR2 sequences are MDHEN and SYDVKM. V was clipped by 3 bases and J by 5 bases, with 14 bases between them. This CDR3 comprises 15 residues. The CDR3 DNA follows: TGTGCCAGCAGTTTGGTTCAGGGTTCGGATCAGCCCCAGCATTTT. It yields the protein CASSLVQGSDQPQHF.

This chain uses TRBV2 with TRBJ1-5; no firm D call. Trimming pared 7 bases from V and 0 bases from J, leaving 7 bases between. Germline V gene sequence: CDR1 SNHLY, CDR2 FYNNEI. CDR3 length: 13 amino acids. The CDR3 DNA reads as TGTGCCAGCACCGACGCTAGCAATCAGCCCCAGCATTTT. This sequence encodes CASTDASNQPQHF.

CDR3 in amino acids: CAWKPLTTYTDTQYF. The CDR3 DNA reads TGTGCCTGGAAACCGCTTACCACCTACACAGATACGCAGTATTTT. The V and J genes are TRBV30 and TRBJ2-3, with D uncertain. The CDR3 sequence is 15 residues long. V shed 4 bases and J shed 2 bases, with 16 bases lying between them. Germline CDR1 is GTSNPN and CDR2 is SVGIG (reference sequence).

This chain connects TRBV7-9 to TRBJ2-2; 7 positions agree with TRBD1. The CDR3 has 15 amino acids. The V gene end was trimmed by 1 base and the J gene end by 6 bases; junction bases not matched to a gene: 5. Germline CDR1 is SEHNR and CDR2 is FQNEAQ (reference sequence). In nucleotides, the CDR3 is TGTGCCAGCAGCTTAGGGACAGGAGTAGCCGGGGAGCTGTTTTTT. Translation gives CASSLGTGVAGELFF.

The chain couples TRBV7-2 to TRBJ2-5; no clear D. This CDR3 spans 11 amino acids. The germline V gene has CDR1 SGHTA and CDR2 FQGNSA. The germline V and J ends were trimmed by 1 base and 8 bases, with 5 bases remaining between them. The CDR3 region has the DNA TGTGCCAGCAGCTTAGTAGGTACCCAGTACTTC. Translating it yields CASSLVGTQYF. Together with reference TRBV7-2 and TRBJ2-5, the CDR3 gives the full variable domain: GAGVSQSPSNKVTEKGKDVELRCDPISGHTALYWYRQSLGQGLEFLIYFQGNSAPDKSGLPSDRFSAERTGGSVSTLTIQRTQQEDSAVYLCASSLVGTQYFGPGTRLLVL.

The chain carries TRBV28 and TRBJ2-6; D gene uncertain. The CDR3 runs 16 residues. Germline V gene data show CDR1 as MDHEN and CDR2 as SYDVKM. Trimming stripped 2 bases from V and 0 bases from J, with 8 bases between. The CDR3 is CASSLVGFSGANVLTF. For the CDR3, the DNA is TGTGCCAGCAGTTTAGTCGGCTTCTCTGGGGCCAACGTCCTGACTTTC.

The chain uses TRBV4-3 and TRBJ2-7; 9 positions match TRBD2. Losses at the gene ends were 2 bases for V and 0 bases for J; bases not matched to a gene: 5. This CDR3 contains 16 residues. The germline V gene encodes CDR1 LGHNA and CDR2 YSLEER. The CDR3: CASSQSLAGYSYEQYF. As DNA, the CDR3 is TGCGCCAGCAGCCAATCTCTAGCGGGATACTCCTACGAGCAGTACTTC.

This clone was counted only a few times. This chain connects TRBV5-5 to TRBJ1-1; D remains ambiguous. Trimming shortened V by 0 bases and J by 4 bases, and 7 bases separated the two germline ends. This CDR3 region has 13 residues. Germline loops: CDR1 SGHKS, CDR2 YYEKEE (reference sequence). CDR3 DNA: TGTGCCAGCAGCTTGGTTACCACCACTGAAGCTTTCTTT. Its protein product is CASSLVTTTEAFF.

The J gene is TRBJ2-2, the V gene TRBV6-5; perhaps TRBD1 as D (6 bases). The germline V and J ends were trimmed by 4 bases and 1 base, with 10 bases remaining between them. Germline CDR1 reads MNHEY; CDR2 reads SVGAGI. The CDR3 consists of 15 residues. The CDR3 region has the DNA TGTGCCAGCAGTTCCCTGGGACAGAACACCGGGGAGCTGTTTTTT. It specifies CASSSLGQNTGELFF.

The J gene is TRBJ1-2, the V gene TRBV18; D is unresolved. Germline values: CDR1 KGHSH, CDR2 LQKENI. The V end was cut by 6 bases, the J end by 6 bases, with 8 bases between. This CDR3 has 11 residues. CDR3 region: CASSRGDGYTF. In nucleotides, the CDR3 is TGTGCCAGCTCCCGTGGAGATGGCTACACCTTC.